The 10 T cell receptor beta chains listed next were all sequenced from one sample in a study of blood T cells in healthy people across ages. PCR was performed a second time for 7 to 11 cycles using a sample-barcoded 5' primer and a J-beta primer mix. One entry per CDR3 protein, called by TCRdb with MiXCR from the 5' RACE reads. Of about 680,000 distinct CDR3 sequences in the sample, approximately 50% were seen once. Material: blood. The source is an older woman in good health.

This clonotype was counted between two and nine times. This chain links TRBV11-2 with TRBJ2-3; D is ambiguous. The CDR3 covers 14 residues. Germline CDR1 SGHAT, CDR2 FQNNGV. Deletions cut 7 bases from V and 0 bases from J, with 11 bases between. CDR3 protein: CASTHGYSTDTQYF. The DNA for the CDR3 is TGTGCCAGCACCCACGGGTACAGCACAGATACGCAGTATTTT.

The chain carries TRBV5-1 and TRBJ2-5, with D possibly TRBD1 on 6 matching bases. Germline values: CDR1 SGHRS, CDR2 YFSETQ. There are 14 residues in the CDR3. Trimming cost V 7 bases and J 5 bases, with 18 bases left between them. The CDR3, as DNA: TGCGCCAGCGGCAATACAGGGAGTAGGGAGACCCAGTACTTC. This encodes CASGNTGSRETQYF.

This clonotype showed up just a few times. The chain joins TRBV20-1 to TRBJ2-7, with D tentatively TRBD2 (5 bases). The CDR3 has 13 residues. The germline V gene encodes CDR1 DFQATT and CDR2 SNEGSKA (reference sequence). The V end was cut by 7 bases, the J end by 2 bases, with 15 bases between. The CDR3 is CSGAGGSAYEQYF. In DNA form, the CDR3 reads TGCAGTGGGGCGGGTGGCTCAGCCTACGAGCAGTACTTC.

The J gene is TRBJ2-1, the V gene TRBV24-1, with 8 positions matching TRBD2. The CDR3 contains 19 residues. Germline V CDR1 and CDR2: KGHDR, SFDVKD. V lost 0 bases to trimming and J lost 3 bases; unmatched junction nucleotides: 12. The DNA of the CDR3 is TGTGCCACCAGTGATTTGGGAAGACGGGAGGGAGGACTCTACAATGAGCAGTTCTTC. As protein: CATSDLGRREGGLYNEQFF.

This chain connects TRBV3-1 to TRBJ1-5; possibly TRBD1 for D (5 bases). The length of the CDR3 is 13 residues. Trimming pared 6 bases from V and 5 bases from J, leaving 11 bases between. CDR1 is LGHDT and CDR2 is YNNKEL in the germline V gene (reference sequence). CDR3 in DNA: TGTGCCAGCAGGAGACAGCGAGATCAGCCCCAGCATTTT. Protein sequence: CASRRQRDQPQHF.

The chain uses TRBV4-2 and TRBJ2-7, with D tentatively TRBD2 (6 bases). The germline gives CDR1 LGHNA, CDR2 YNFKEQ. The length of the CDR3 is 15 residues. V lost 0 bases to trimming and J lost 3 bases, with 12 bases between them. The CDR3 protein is CASSQEGGAIYEQYF. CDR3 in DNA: TGTGCCAGCAGCCAAGAAGGAGGGGCTATCTACGAGCAGTACTTC.

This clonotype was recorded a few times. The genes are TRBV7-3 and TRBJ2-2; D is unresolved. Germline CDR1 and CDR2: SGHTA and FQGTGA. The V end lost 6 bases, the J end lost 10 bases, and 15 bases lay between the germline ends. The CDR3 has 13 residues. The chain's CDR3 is CASSETRNTELFF. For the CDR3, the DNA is TGTGCCAGCAGTGAGACTCGTAATACGGAGCTGTTTTTT.

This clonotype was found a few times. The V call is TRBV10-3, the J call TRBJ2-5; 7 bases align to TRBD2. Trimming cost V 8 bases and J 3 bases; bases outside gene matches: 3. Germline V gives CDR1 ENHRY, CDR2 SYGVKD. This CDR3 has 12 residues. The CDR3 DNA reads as TGTGCCATCGCGGGAGTGGAAGAGACCCAGTACTTC. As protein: CAIAGVEETQYF.

DNA of the CDR3: TGTGCCAGCAGTTGGGCTGGACAGGGAGGAGGCTATGGCTACACCTTC. The encoded protein is CASSWAGQGGGYGYTF. This rearrangement joins TRBV6-5 to TRBJ1-2, with 8 bases matching TRBD1. The V segment lost 4 bases and the J segment 4 bases; nucleotides outside the gene matches: 11. This CDR3 comprises 16 residues. Germline CDR1 MNHEY, CDR2 SVGAGI.

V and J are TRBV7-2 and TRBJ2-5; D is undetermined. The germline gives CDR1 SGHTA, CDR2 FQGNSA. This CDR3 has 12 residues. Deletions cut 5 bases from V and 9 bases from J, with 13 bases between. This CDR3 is CASSPQIVAQYF. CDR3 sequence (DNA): TGTGCCAGCAGCCCCCAAATTGTGGCCCAGTACTTC. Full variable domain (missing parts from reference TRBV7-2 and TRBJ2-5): GAGVSQSPSNKVTEKGKDVELRCDPISGHTALYWYRQSLGQGLEFLIYFQGNSAPDKSGLPSDRFSAERTGGSVSTLTIQRTQQEDSAVYLCASSPQIVAQYFGPGTRLLVL.